Here is one T cell receptor beta chain with its context. These data belong to a study of blood T cell repertoires in COVID-19. For the study at large: The United States, Italy and Spain were the sources of the acute and convalescent COVID-19 samples.

Method: immunoSEQ multiplex PCR; TCRdb's copy keeps in-frame clones and lacks some. The data show around 100,000 clones, roughly 79% seen once. The length of the CDR3 is 16 residues. V was pared by 0 bases and J by 0 bases, with 12 bases between. From germline, CDR1 is ENHRY and CDR2 SYGVKD. The chain combines TRBV10-3 with TRBJ2-7; a weak D match, TRBD2 (5 bases). The receptor's source is a man aged 65 to 79 with active or convalescent COVID-19. The sample was peripheral blood. CDR3 in amino acids: CAISESGLPISYEQYF. The CDR3 DNA reads TGTGCCATCAGTGAGTCAGGACTCCCCATCTCCTACGAGCAGTACTTC.